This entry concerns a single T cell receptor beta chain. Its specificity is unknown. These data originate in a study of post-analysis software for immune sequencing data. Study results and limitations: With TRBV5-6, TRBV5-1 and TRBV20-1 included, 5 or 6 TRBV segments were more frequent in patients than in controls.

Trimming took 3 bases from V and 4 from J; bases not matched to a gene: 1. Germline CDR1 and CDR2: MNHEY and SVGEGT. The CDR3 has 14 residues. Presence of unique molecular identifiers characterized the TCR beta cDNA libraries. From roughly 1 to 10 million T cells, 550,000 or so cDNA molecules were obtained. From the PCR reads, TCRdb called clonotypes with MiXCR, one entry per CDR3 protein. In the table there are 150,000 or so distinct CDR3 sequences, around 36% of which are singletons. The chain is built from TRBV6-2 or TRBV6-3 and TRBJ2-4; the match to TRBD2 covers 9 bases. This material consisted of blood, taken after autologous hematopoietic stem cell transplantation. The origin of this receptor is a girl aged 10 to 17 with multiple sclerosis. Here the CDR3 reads CASSYSGSKNIQYF. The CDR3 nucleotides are TGTGCCAGCAGTTATAGCGGGAGTAAAAACATTCAGTACTTC.